The 21 T cell receptor beta chains listed next were all sequenced from one sample in a study of T cells in Graves' hyperthyroidism and ophthalmopathy. From RNA transcripts, TCR beta CDR3 regions were amplified. Primed by the HTBI set, a first-round RT-PCR was run on the TCR CDR3. A single record per CDR3 protein comes from TCRdb applying MiXCR to the multiplex PCR reads. The table has about 600,000 distinct CDR3 sequences, 13% to 15% seen once. The sequenced material came from blood. The receptors come from a woman between 18 and 29 years old with Graves' ophthalmopathy.

In its sample, this clonotype was seen many times. V gene TRBV11-2 combines with J gene TRBJ2-3; D might be TRBD1 (5 bases). Looked up from germline, CDR1 is SGHAT and CDR2 is FQNNGV. V lost 4 bases and J 4 bases, leaving 15 bases between the germline ends. The CDR3 loop spans 15 amino acids. CDR3 coding DNA: TGTGCCAGCAGCTCCCGACAGACGTCCTCAGATACGCAGTATTTT. Its translation: CASSSRQTSSDTQYF.

This clonotype is a singleton in its sample. CDR3 DNA sequence: TGTGCCAGCGTTGGGACTAGCGGGAGGGGGCAGTTCTTC. It encodes CASVGTSGRGQFF. V is TRBV28 and J is TRBJ2-1, with 16 nucleotides matching TRBD2. The CDR3 sequence is 13 residues long. The germline V gene has CDR1 MDHEN and CDR2 SYDVKM. Losses at the gene ends were 8 bases for V and 12 bases for J; bases not matched to a gene: 4.

This clonotype has more than one count but fewer than ten. The chain links TRBV4-1 to TRBJ1-2; D not resolved. The CDR3 is 16 amino acids. Deletions cut 1 base from V and 4 bases from J, with 16 bases between. Germline CDR1 and CDR2: MGHRA and YSYEKL. CDR3 residues: CASSQAPRQNPYGYTF. CDR3 nucleotide sequence: TGCGCCAGCAGCCAAGCTCCCCGACAAAACCCCTATGGCTACACCTTC.

This clonotype has a handful of counts. The genes are TRBV15 and TRBJ2-7; D might be TRBD2 (6 bases). Germline V CDR1 and CDR2: LNHNV, YYDKDF (reference sequence). The CDR3 consists of 15 residues. Trimming took 0 bases from V and 1 from J, leaving 10 bases between them. CDR3 nucleotide sequence: TGTGCCACCAGCAGAGAAGTTGGGGGGTCCTACGAGCAGTACTTC. This gives the protein CATSREVGGSYEQYF.

This chain connects TRBV2 to TRBJ2-3; possibly TRBD1 for D (5 bases). Trimming removed 3 bases from V and 0 bases from J, with 10 bases in between. CDR1 is SNHLY and CDR2 is FYNNEI in the germline V gene. The CDR3 extends over 15 amino acids. CDR3 DNA: TGTGCCAGCAGTGACCAGGGAAGTAGCACAGATACGCAGTATTTT. It is translated as CASSDQGSSTDTQYF. The whole variable domain, filled in from reference TRBV2 and TRBJ2-3, reads EPEVTQTPSHQVTQMGQEVILRCVPISNHLYFYWYRQILGQKVEFLVSFYNNEISEKSEIFDDQFSVERPDGSNFTLKIRSTKLEDSAMYFCASSDQGSSTDTQYFGPGTRLTVL.

Remarks on this clonotype: A much larger clone sits a single nucleotide away, making a read error possible. V and J are TRBV6-2 or TRBV6-3 and TRBJ2-7, with D unclear. Matching the DNA end better, TRBJ2-1 makes the J call doubtful. In germline, CDR1 is MNHEY, CDR2 SVGEGT. There are 17 residues in the CDR3. CDR3 region: CASPHLLAHSPPYEQFF. The CDR3 DNA reads TGTGCCAGCCCTCACCTTTTGGCCCACTCACCACCCTACGAGCAGTTCTTC.

This clonotype has a count of ten or more. The genes are TRBV20-1 and TRBJ2-1; D not certain. The CDR3 length is 15 residues. CDR1 DFQATT and CDR2 SNEGSKA come from the germline V gene (reference sequence). Trimming pared 6 bases from V and 5 bases from J, leaving 20 bases between. In nucleotides, the CDR3 is TGCAGTGCCCGAGCAGCCAGCGCGATAGACAATGAGCAGTTCTTC. It translates to CSARAASAIDNEQFF.

The chain has TRBV7-9 and TRBJ1-1; 8 bases fit TRBD1. This CDR3 comprises 16 residues. CDR1 and CDR2 (germline): SEHNR, FQNEAQ (reference sequence). V dropped 5 bases and J dropped 5; count of bases not matched to a gene: 13. The CDR3 bases are TGTGCCAGCAGCCAGCCGGGACAGGCGACGCTGACTGAAGCTTTCTTT. Translation: CASSQPGQATLTEAFF.

This clonotype has at least ten counts. The chain recombines TRBV30 with TRBJ1-5, with no clear D. This CDR3 has 13 amino acids. Germline-derived CDR1 and CDR2 are GTSNPN and SVGIG (reference sequence). V lost 2 bases and J 4 bases, leaving 9 bases between the germline ends. The CDR3 is CAWSWGFNQPQHF. The CDR3 DNA follows: TGTGCCTGGAGTTGGGGTTTTAATCAGCCCCAGCATTTT.

This clonotype occurred a few times. This chain connects TRBV20-1 to TRBJ1-5, with 8 bases matching TRBD1. With V trimmed by 1 base and J by 7 bases, 12 bases remained unmatched. Germline assignment: CDR1 DFQATT and CDR2 SNEGSKA (reference sequence). CDR3 length: 16 residues. Here the CDR3 reads CSARGERTGGGQPQHF. The CDR3 DNA follows: TGCAGTGCTAGAGGCGAACGAACAGGGGGAGGCCAGCCCCAGCATTTT.

The genes are TRBV27 and TRBJ1-4, with a weak D call TRBD1 (5 bases). There are 16 residues in the CDR3. V was cut by 5 bases and J by 7 bases, with 20 bases left in between. The germline V gene encodes CDR1 MNHEY and CDR2 SMNVEV (reference sequence). In DNA, the CDR3 is TGTGCCAGCAGTCCCGGGACCGGCCTCGGAATTGAAAAACTGTTTTTT. Its translation is CASSPGTGLGIEKLFF.

The V call is TRBV20-1, the J call TRBJ1-2; 7 bases align to TRBD1. CDR3 size: 12 residues. V trimming: 4 bases; J trimming: 5 bases; junction bases outside the gene matches: 4. Germline CDR1 reads DFQATT; CDR2 reads SNEGSKA (reference sequence). The CDR3 nucleotides are TGCAGTGCTAATAGCAGGGGGTATGGCTACACCTTC. It yields the protein CSANSRGYGYTF.

Remarks on this clonotype: This clone may be a read error of a much larger clone one base away. The chain employs TRBV13 and TRBJ2-3, with 11 bases that match TRBD2. This CDR3 region has 16 residues. The germline V gene has CDR1 PRHDT and CDR2 FYEKMQ (reference sequence). Trimming removed 1 base from V and 4 bases from J; junction bases left unmatched: 4. CDR3 DNA: TGTGCCAGCAGCTTAGTCACTAGCGGGAGCGCAGATACGCAGTATTTT. Protein product: CASSLVTSGSADTQYF. The complete variable domain, with remaining parts taken from reference TRBV13 and TRBJ2-3, reads AAGVIQSPRHLIKEKRETATLKCYPIPRHDTVYWYQQGPGQDPQFLISFYEKMQSDKGSIPDRFSAQQFSDYHSELNMSSLELGDSALYFCASSLVTSGSADTQYFGPGTRLTVL.

V and J are TRBV7-9 and TRBJ2-3; 10 nucleotides agree with TRBD2. CDR3 length equals 15 residues. Per the germline V gene, CDR1 is SEHNR and CDR2 is FQNEAQ (reference sequence). With V trimmed by 4 bases and J by 8 bases, 9 bases remained unmatched. The CDR3 DNA sequence: TGTGCCAGCAGCTCGAGCGGGGGGGGGCAGGGTACGCAGTATTTT. This sequence encodes CASSSSGGGQGTQYF.

This clonotype was recorded many times. The gene calls are TRBV5-4 and TRBJ1-2, with D hard to call. Germline V gene lookup returns CDR1 SGHNT and CDR2 YYREEE (reference sequence). The CDR3 covers 13 residues. V lost 2 bases and J lost 2, with 7 bases in between. In nucleotides, the CDR3 is TGTGCCAGCAGCTTCGGCAGGAACTATGGCTACACCTTC. Translated: CASSFGRNYGYTF.

This clonotype was counted a few times. The J gene is TRBJ2-1, the V gene TRBV12-3 or TRBV12-4; TRBD1 matches at 7 bases. This CDR3 has 14 amino acids. Trimming took 5 bases from V and 5 from J; bases not matched to a gene: 6. In DNA, the CDR3 is TGTGCCAGCAGTCCGGGACAGCCCGACAATGAGCAGTTCTTC. As protein: CASSPGQPDNEQFF.

This rearrangement joins TRBV15 to TRBJ2-3, with TRBD1 matching 7 bases. V dropped 1 base and J dropped 2; count of bases not matched to a gene: 6. CDR3 length: 16 amino acids. Germline V CDR1 and CDR2: LNHNV, YYDKDF (reference sequence). In DNA, the CDR3 is TGTGCCACCAGCAGAGTTAGGGGGCTCGTCACAGATACGCAGTATTTT. Its protein product is CATSRVRGLVTDTQYF.

At least ten counts were recorded for this clonotype. This chain joins TRBV2 and TRBJ2-3; 7 positions agree with TRBD2. The CDR3 totals 16 residues. Germline V gene data show CDR1 as SNHLY and CDR2 as FYNNEI. The J segment lost 0 bases and the V segment lost 3 bases, leaving 6 bases of the junction unmatched. The CDR3 reads CASSDWRGRSTDTQYF. The DNA for the CDR3 is TGTGCCAGCAGTGACTGGCGCGGGAGAAGCACAGATACGCAGTATTTT.

This clonotype was recorded many times. The CDR3 loop reads CASSTPRGQAQPQHF. CDR3 sequence (DNA): TGTGCCAGCAGTACCCCCCGAGGACAGGCTCAGCCCCAGCATTTT. This chain uses TRBV12-3 or TRBV12-4 with TRBJ1-5; TRBD1 matches at 7 bases. This CDR3 contains 15 residues. J lost 6 bases, V lost 5 bases, and 10 bases had no gene match.

This clonotype was counted many times. The chain recombines TRBV2 with TRBJ2-1; TRBD2 agrees at 8 bases. J gave up 4 bases and V 8 bases, and 13 bases lay outside the gene matches. Germline loops: CDR1 SNHLY, CDR2 FYNNEI. This CDR3 comprises 16 residues. The CDR3 reads CASSPGTSAVYNEQFF. CDR3 bases: TGTGCCAGCTCGCCTGGGACTAGTGCCGTTTACAATGAGCAGTTCTTC.

Note on this clonotype: A junction end diverges from the germline sequence, so it may reflect a read error. The chain links TRBV10-3 to TRBJ1-1; TRBD1 is a possible D gene (6 bases). CDR1 ENHRY and CDR2 SYGVKD come from the germline V gene. This CDR3 has 17 amino acids. CDR3 bases: TGTGCCAGCAGTTATCCTCCAAACCGAGGGGGGAACACTGAAGCTTTCTTT. This codes for CASSYPPNRGGNTEAFF.